This T cell receptor beta chain originates from a study of response to subunit inactivated influenza vaccine. Per the germline V gene, CDR1 is DFQATT and CDR2 is SNEGSKA (reference sequence). The CDR3 extends over 13 amino acids. Trimming removed 5 bases from V and 3 bases from J; junction bases left unmatched: 5. TCRdb reprocessed the RT-PCR reads with MiXCR, giving one entry per CDR3 protein. The sample consists of 400,000 to 550,000 distinct CDR3 sequences, about 25% of them appearing once. The chain joins TRBV20-1 to TRBJ1-2; the match to TRBD1 covers 8 bases. The sample was CD4+ T cells sorted from PBMCs, taken about 5 days after vaccination. This receptor was taken from a man between 50 and 59 years old who received an inactivated influenza vaccine. CDR3 nucleotides: TGCAGTGCTGATGACAGGGGAGACTATGGCTACACCTTC. It encodes CSADDRGDYGYTF.